This TCR beta chain was recovered during a study of shared clonotypes between healthy human individuals. Study-wide findings and caveats: Donor scarcity curtailed the genetic and exposure-history diversity represented herein. Expectations were that clonotype sharing among donors would be affected by sequencing depth.

A word on this clone: What it recognizes is unknown.

The germline V gene encodes CDR1 SEHNR and CDR2 FQNEAQ (reference sequence). Trimming pared 6 bases from V and 8 bases from J, leaving 13 bases between. CDR3 length: 13 residues. Unsorted PBMC replicate PCRs drew on around 300 ng DNA, representing approximately 31,000 T cell genomes. Original analysis: Filtering differed since immunoSEQ provided only junctions, with no quality scores. Libraries were prepared by immunoSEQ multiplex PCR; TCRdb keeps only in-frame clonotypes and omits some of them. That table supplies the V and J calls and clone size; D and trimming were determined from the DNA. The sample lists 400,000 to 500,000 clones, 79% occurring once.

The source material was PBMCs. This chain uses TRBV7-9 with TRBJ1-4; perhaps TRBD1 as D (6 bases). The clonotype was recovered from a woman aged 40-49 years in good health. Some clones in this sample may be carry-over from other donors' samples. Here the CDR3 DNA reads TGTGCCAGCAGGAGCGCAGGGGAAGAAAAACTGTTTTTT. It translates to CASRSAGEEKLFF.